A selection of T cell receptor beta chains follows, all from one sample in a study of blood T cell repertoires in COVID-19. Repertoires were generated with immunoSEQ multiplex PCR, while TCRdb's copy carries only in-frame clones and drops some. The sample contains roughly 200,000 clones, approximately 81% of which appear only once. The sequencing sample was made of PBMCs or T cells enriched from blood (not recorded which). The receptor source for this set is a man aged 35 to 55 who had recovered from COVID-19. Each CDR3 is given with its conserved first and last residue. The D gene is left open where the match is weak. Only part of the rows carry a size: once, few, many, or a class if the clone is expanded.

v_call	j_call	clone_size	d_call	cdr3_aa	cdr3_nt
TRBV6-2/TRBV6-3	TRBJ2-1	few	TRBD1	CASSYSMGQSYNEQFF	TGTGCCAGCAGTTACTCGATGGGACAGAGCTACAATGAGCAGTTCTTC
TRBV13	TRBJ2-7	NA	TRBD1	CASSLRTGGEQYF	TGTGCCAGCAGCCTACGGACAGGGGGCGAGCAGTACTTC
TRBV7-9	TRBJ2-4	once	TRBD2	CASSLPASGKRF	TGTGCCAGCAGCTTACCGGCGAGCGGGAAGCGGTTC
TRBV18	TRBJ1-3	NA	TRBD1	CASSLGQGGNTIYF	TGTGCCAGCTCACTTGGACAGGGAGGAAACACCATATATTTT
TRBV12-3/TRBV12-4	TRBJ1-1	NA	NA	CASSTQGNTEAFF	TGTGCCAGCAGTACCCAGGGGAACACTGAAGCTTTCTTT
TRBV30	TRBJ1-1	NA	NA	CAWSRGPNTEAFF	TGTGCCTGGAGTCGCGGCCCGAACACTGAAGCTTTCTTT
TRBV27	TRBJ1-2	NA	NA	CASSPIIAGGEGYGYTF	TGTGCCAGCAGTCCGATAATCGCCGGAGGGGAGGGGTATGGCTACACCTTC
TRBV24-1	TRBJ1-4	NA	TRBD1	CATSDGGTAEKLFF	TGTGCCACCAGTGATGGGGGGACAGCTGAAAAACTGTTTTTT
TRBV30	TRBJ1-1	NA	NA	CAWRYREWTEAFF	TGTGCCTGGAGGTACAGAGAGTGGACTGAAGCTTTCTTT
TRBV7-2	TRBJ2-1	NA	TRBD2	CASSFRRTSGSNEQFF	TGTGCCAGCAGCTTTCGGAGGACTAGCGGGAGCAATGAGCAGTTCTTC
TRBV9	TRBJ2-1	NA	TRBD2	CASSAPGTSSYNEQFF	TGTGCCAGCAGCGCCCCCGGGACTAGCAGCTACAATGAGCAGTTCTTC
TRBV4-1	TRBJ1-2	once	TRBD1	CASSRTAGGIMGYTF	TGCGCCAGCAGCCGGACAGCAGGGGGCATTATGGGCTACACCTTC
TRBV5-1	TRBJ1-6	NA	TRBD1	CASSLAAGGSYNSPLHF	TGCGCCAGCAGCTTGGCGGCAGGGGGCTCCTATAATTCACCCCTCCACTTT
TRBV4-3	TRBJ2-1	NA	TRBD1	CASSQATNRGNNEQFF	TGCGCCAGCAGCCAAGCGACAAACAGGGGCAACAATGAGCAGTTCTTC
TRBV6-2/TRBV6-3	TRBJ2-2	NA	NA	CASSYRVFAGELFF	TGTGCCAGCAGTTATCGGGTTTTTGCCGGGGAGCTGTTTTTT
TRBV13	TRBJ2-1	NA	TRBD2	CASSLKASGMQFF	TGTGCCAGCAGCTTGAAGGCTAGCGGGATGCAGTTCTTC
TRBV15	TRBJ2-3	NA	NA	CATSREGALSTDTQYF	TGTGCCACCAGCAGAGAGGGGGCCCTTAGCACAGATACGCAGTATTTT
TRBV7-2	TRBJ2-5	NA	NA	CASIGTYQETQYF	TGTGCCAGCATCGGGACTTACCAAGAGACCCAGTACTTC
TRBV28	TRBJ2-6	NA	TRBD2	CASSLGGAGANVLTF	TGTGCCAGCTCGCTGGGGGGGGCTGGGGCCAACGTCCTGACTTTC
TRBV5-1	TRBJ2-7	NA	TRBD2	CASSLAETSGSYEQYF	TGCGCCAGCAGCTTGGCCGAGACTAGCGGGAGCTACGAGCAGTACTTC
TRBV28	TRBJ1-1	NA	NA	CASTQDREAFF	TGTGCCAGCACCCAAGACAGGGAAGCTTTCTTT
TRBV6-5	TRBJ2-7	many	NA	CASNTGTSEQYF	TGTGCCAGCAACACAGGGACGAGCGAGCAGTACTTC
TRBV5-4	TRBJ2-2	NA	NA	CASSFWHGELFF	TGTGCCAGCAGCTTTTGGCACGGGGAGCTGTTTTTT
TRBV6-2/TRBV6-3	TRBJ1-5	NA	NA	CASSLLQVNQPQHF	TGTGCCAGCAGTTTACTGCAAGTCAATCAGCCCCAGCATTTT
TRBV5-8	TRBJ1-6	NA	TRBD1	CASSWPGGNSPLHF	TGTGCCAGCAGCTGGCCAGGGGGGAATTCACCCCTCCACTTT
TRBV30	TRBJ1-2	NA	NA	CAWSVEGRAGGGYTF	TGTGCCTGGAGTGTTGAGGGTAGGGCAGGTGGAGGCTACACCTTC
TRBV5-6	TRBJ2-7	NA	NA	CASSLAGRYEQYF	TGTGCCAGCAGCTTGGCGGGGAGGTACGAGCAGTACTTC
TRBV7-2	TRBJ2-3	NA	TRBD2	CASSLSREKTDTQYF	TGTGCCAGCAGCTTATCGCGGGAGAAAACAGATACGCAGTATTTT
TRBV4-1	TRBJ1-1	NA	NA	CASSQDSKTVNTEAFF	TGCGCCAGCAGCCAGGATTCTAAGACAGTGAACACTGAAGCTTTCTTT
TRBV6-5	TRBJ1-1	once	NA	CASSYGGSEAFF	TGTGCCAGCAGTTACGGCGGCTCTGAAGCTTTCTTT
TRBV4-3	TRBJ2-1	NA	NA	CASSQDRGYNEQFF	TGCGCCAGCAGCCAAGACAGGGGCTACAATGAGCAGTTCTTC
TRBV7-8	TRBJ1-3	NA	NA	CASSLDRAGNTIYF	TGTGCCAGCAGCTTAGACAGGGCTGGAAACACCATATATTTT
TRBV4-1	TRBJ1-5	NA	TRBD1	CASSRTGEQPQHF	TGCGCCAGCAGCCGGACAGGAGAGCAGCCCCAGCATTTT
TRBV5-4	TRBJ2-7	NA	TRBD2	CASNAGGPGNEQYF	TGTGCCAGCAACGCGGGAGGGCCTGGGAACGAGCAGTACTTC
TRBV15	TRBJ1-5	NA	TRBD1	CATKTGTGGYSNQPQHF	TGTGCCACCAAAACCGGGACAGGGGGCTATAGCAATCAGCCCCAGCATTTT
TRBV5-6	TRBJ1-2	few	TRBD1	CASSLGGQDYRGYTF	TGTGCCAGCAGCTTGGGGGGACAGGACTATCGAGGCTACACCTTC
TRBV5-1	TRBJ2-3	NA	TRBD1	CASSVGQGTDTQYF	TGCGCCAGCAGCGTAGGACAGGGCACAGATACGCAGTATTTT
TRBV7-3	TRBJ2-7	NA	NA	CASSSRSGGEQYF	TGTGCCAGCAGCTCGAGGTCCGGAGGCGAGCAGTACTTC
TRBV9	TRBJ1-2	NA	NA	CASSADSAHGYTF	TGTGCCAGCAGCGCCGACAGTGCCCATGGCTACACCTTC
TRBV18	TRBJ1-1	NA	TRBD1	CASSREGDRVTEAFF	TGTGCCAGCTCACGCGAAGGAGACAGGGTCACTGAAGCTTTCTTT
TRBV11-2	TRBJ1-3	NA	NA	CASSLSWGTGNTIYF	TGTGCCAGCAGCTTAAGTTGGGGCACTGGAAACACCATATATTTT
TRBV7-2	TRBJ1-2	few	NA	CASSLRSGADYGYTF	TGTGCCAGCAGCTTACGGTCAGGGGCTGACTATGGCTACACCTTC